The T cell receptor beta chain described here comes from a study of T cells after yellow fever vaccination. Looked up from germline, CDR1 is SGHRS and CDR2 is YFSETQ. V lost 2 bases to trimming and J lost 7 bases; unmatched junction nucleotides: 2. This CDR3 spans 14 amino acids. TCRdb recomputed calls from the 5' RACE reads with MiXCR, one row per CDR3 protein. The table lists 130,000 or so distinct CDR3 sequences, 12% to 15% of them singletons. Sequences were derived from CD8+ T cells sorted from PBMCs, sampled 5 days after the yellow fever booster vaccination. V usage is TRBV5-1 and J usage is TRBJ2-7; TRBD2 aligns across 14 bases. This clonotype originated in a man aged 18 to 29 who received the YFV17D yellow fever vaccine. CDR3 loop: CASSFRTSGREQYF. The CDR3, as DNA: TGCGCCAGCAGCTTCCGGACTAGCGGGAGGGAGCAGTACTTC.